These T cell receptor beta chains were read from a single sample in a study of blood T cell repertoires in COVID-19. Generated by immunoSEQ multiplex PCR, the TCRdb table keeps only in-frame clones and is missing some. Among some 57,000 clones, more than 75% were seen once, and the ten largest hold more than 1%. Sequencing input: peripheral blood. These receptors all come from a man in his sixties or seventies with acute or convalescent COVID-19. The conserved cysteine and the conserved F or W are not part of the CDR3 here.

cdr3_aa j_call v_call
ASRSKGTSGRETQY TRBJ2-5 TRBV27
ASSPSGEGRTDTQY TRBJ2-3 TRBV6-4
ASSVQGLAGTDTQY TRBJ2-3 TRBV9
ASSLGGGMYGYT TRBJ1-2 TRBV18
ATRGVPNEKLF TRBJ1-4 TRBV24-1
ATSEKYTGNTGELF TRBJ2-2 TRBV24-1
ASRERRGSSPLH TRBJ1-6 TRBV3-1/TRBV3-2
AISVGASGGEQF TRBJ2-1 TRBV10-3
ASSVQGLGTDTQY TRBJ2-3 TRBV9
ASSEMGGGIIETQY TRBJ2-5 TRBV7-2
ASSLSYGYT TRBJ1-2 TRBV3-1/TRBV3-2
ASLAGGFQETQY TRBJ2-5 TRBV6-5
ASSVTAGGEKLF TRBJ1-4 TRBV2
ASSSSGNAYNEQF TRBJ2-1 TRBV19
ASSSTYEQY TRBJ2-7 TRBV28
ATSQEEANEKLF TRBJ1-4 TRBV6-5
ASKRVTGVNTEAF TRBJ1-1 TRBV14
ASSDSLAGRADTQY TRBJ2-3 TRBV6-4
ASSQDPGTGGREKLF TRBJ1-4 TRBV4-1
ASSSADRGRLGYT TRBJ1-2 TRBV5-4
ASSDSSLAGEIRGYT TRBJ1-2 TRBV6-4
ASSLEGYYGYT TRBJ1-2 TRBV5-6
ASINFETSGRFGNEQF TRBJ2-1 TRBV5-1
ASSLLQGPYEQY TRBJ2-7 TRBV5-1
ASSLGGTGAYEQY TRBJ2-7 TRBV5-1
ASSTGLMETQY TRBJ2-5 TRBV5-4
AWSSPARLKLF TRBJ1-4 TRBV30
ASSSAGFNAF TRBJ1-1 TRBV6-5
ASTLGSSYNEQF TRBJ2-1 TRBV2
SVRGTAKTEAF TRBJ1-1 TRBV29-1
ASRTGTGGTDTQY TRBJ2-3 TRBV6-5
ASSPTRGTETQY TRBJ2-5 TRBV18
ASSPSGSYEQY TRBJ2-7 TRBV18
SVRGSWGGYT TRBJ1-2 TRBV29-1
ASRLVLASGGADTQY TRBJ2-3 TRBV12-2
AWSVPSLQGAGYT TRBJ1-2 TRBV30
ASSFLGFEGTYYGYT TRBJ1-2 TRBV5-6
SASTGQAHNQPQH TRBJ1-5 TRBV20-1
ASTSSTDTQY TRBJ2-3 TRBV7-8
ASSLRWGGEGSPLH TRBJ1-6 TRBV28
ASSLGPSGGSAGELF TRBJ2-2 TRBV5-1
ASSLVLGSSYNEQF TRBJ2-1 TRBV7-9